Listed below are T cell receptor beta chains from one sample, sequenced in a study of early stage breast cancer tumors. TCRdb keeps only in-frame clones here, not all; method: immunoSEQ multiplex PCR. The sample shows about 1,600 clones, more than 75% of them seen only once. The source material was normal breast tissue next to the tumor. Every receptor here comes from a person in their 70s with breast cancer. Both conserved end residues are part of each CDR3. Fields, in order: V gene, J gene, D gene, clone size, CDR3 protein, CDR3 DNA. D genes are given only for firm matches. Expanded clones are given a class, and other clones once, few, many or no size at all.

TRBV14	TRBJ2-3	NA	NA	CASSQDGRSLTDTQYF	TGTGCCAGCAGCCAAGATGGCCGATCCCTCACAGATACGCAGTATTTT
TRBV7-9	TRBJ2-1	TRBD2	NA	CASSSGLAVNEQFF	TGTGCCAGCAGCTCGGGACTAGCGGTGAATGAGCAGTTCTTC
TRBV5-8	TRBJ2-7	TRBD1	once	CASAVTGEAYEQYF	TGTGCCAGCGCCGTGACAGGGGAGGCCTACGAGCAGTACTTC
TRBV28	TRBJ2-3	TRBD1	once	CASSLGQKSTDTQYF	TGTGCCAGCAGTTTGGGACAGAAAAGCACAGATACGCAGTATTTT
TRBV2	TRBJ2-7	TRBD2	NA	CASSDQRGPYEQYF	TGTGCCAGCAGTGACCAGCGGGGACCCTACGAGCAGTACTTC
TRBV7-2	TRBJ1-6	TRBD1	NA	CASSPRTGRNYNSPLHF	TGTGCCAGCAGCCCGCGGACAGGACGAAACTATAATTCACCCCTCCACTTT
TRBV7-3	TRBJ2-3	NA	NA	CASSPRAGRSTDTQYF	TGTGCCAGCAGCCCAAGGGCGGGACGGAGCACAGATACGCAGTATTTT
TRBV9	TRBJ1-1	NA	large	CASSVREAPGTEAFF	TGTGCCAGCAGTGTTCGTGAGGCGCCTGGCACTGAAGCTTTCTTT
TRBV6-1	TRBJ1-3	TRBD1	NA	CASEDRDSGNTIYF	TGTGCCAGCGAGGACAGGGACTCTGGAAACACCATATATTTT
TRBV25-1	TRBJ2-3	NA	NA	CASSPQGTDTQYF	TGTGCCAGCAGCCCCCAGGGGACAGATACGCAGTATTTT
TRBV28	TRBJ1-3	TRBD1	NA	CASSRDSLSGNTIYF	TGTGCCAGCAGTCGGGACAGCCTCTCTGGAAACACCATATATTTT
TRBV5-4	TRBJ2-2	NA	NA	CASSSDSLGGELFF	TGTGCCAGCAGCTCGGACAGTTTGGGCGGGGAGCTGTTTTTT
TRBV27	TRBJ2-7	TRBD1	NA	CASSFLGQGSWEQYF	TGTGCCAGCAGTTTTTTGGGACAGGGGTCTTGGGAGCAGTACTTC
TRBV6-1	TRBJ2-2	TRBD2	NA	CASSAFSGGVNTGELFF	TGTGCCAGCAGTGCCTTCTCGGGGGGTGTGAACACCGGGGAGCTGTTTTTT
TRBV7-2	TRBJ1-3	NA	NA	CASSPFSGNTIYF	TGTGCCAGCAGCCCCTTCTCTGGAAACACCATATATTTT
TRBV30	TRBJ1-2	NA	NA	CAWSMSDYGYTF	TGTGCCTGGAGCATGTCGGACTATGGCTACACCTTC